Sequencing of this T cell receptor beta chain was carried out in a study of identical twins (dated by TCRdb to the mid-2010s). For context, the study as a whole: The study deep-sequenced TCR alpha and beta repertoires from monozygotic twins, unrelated adults of various ages and cord blood to test whether fetal clonotypes persist. To rule out contamination, the twin experiments were replicated at different times with different library preparation protocols. The investigation overall reported the following: In monozygotic twins, recombination models systematically underestimated out-of-frame TCR alpha sharing, but the models matched the sharing seen between unrelated individuals. Compared with coincidental sharing between unrelated individuals, an excess of low generation-probability sequences was observed among out-of-frame TCR alpha sequences shared between twins. Invariant T cells such as MAIT and iNKT could partly confound zero-insertion analyses, although diverse VJ usage argued against such confounding for most clonotypes. Excess twin sharing in beta out-of-frame sequences was weaker because fewer shared sequences lowered the signal-to-noise ratio. Conclusions relied on cross-sectional statistical analysis, since the same donors could not be followed over many years. Fewer insertions were carried by abundant cord blood beta clonotypes; a weaker similar trend was observed in young adult naive repertoires, while no such trend was observed in memory repertoires.

This clonotype has just a few counts. This receptor's antigen is unknown. No per-base quality is available; no much larger clone lies one base away. Every donor in the study was a healthy Caucasian. The twin cohort comprised three pairs of female monozygotic twins, all aged roughly 18 to 30 years. Positive isolation kits from Invitrogen were used to isolate CD4+ and CD8+ T cell populations. Receptor libraries were prepared by 5' RACE. The data were produced on an Illumina HiSeq 2000. A universal primer binding site was introduced by template switching, and a unique molecular identifier was present in the final cDNA, enabling accurate counting of TCR cDNA molecules. Specific primers in the conserved constant-segment region were used to synthesize first-strand cDNA for the TCR alpha and beta chains. To control for contamination, each cDNA library was double barcoded with a SMART-Mk sample barcode plus Illumina barcodes. TruSeq adapter sequences, together with Illumina sample barcodes, were added in two successive PCR steps. The TCR alpha and beta cDNA libraries were sequenced on the Illumina HiSeq platform using custom primers. In the authors' own workflow: MiGEC processed the raw reads to extract unique molecular identifiers, while MiXCR was used to determine the CDR3 positions. Recombination models were inferred per individual with the repgenHMM and IGoR tools using an EM algorithm. Shared clonotypes were analyzed with the tcR package in R, and sharing was normalized by the product of cloneset sizes. To study raw recombination free of thymic and clonal selection effects, out-of-frame nonproductive sequences were analyzed. Using fastp at Q25 and MiXCR, TCRdb reprocessed the public reads and kept productive beta chains. Rows are unified per CDR3 protein, each entry keeping the most common DNA and genes. V and J calls and clone size were set by TCRdb, not the authors. The sample profile shows 450,000 to 600,000 distinct CDR3 sequences; approximately 20% of them were found once. The ten largest account for about 0.48% of the sample.

The germline V gene gives CDR1 as MGHRA and CDR2 as YSYEKL. Measured from the cysteine to the phenylalanine, the CDR3 is 19 residues long. The CDR3 DNA has 57 bases and is translated from base 1. Here V drops 2 bases and J drops 2 bases, and the junction holds 14 bases not matched to any gene. The sample was also linked to a second study, of yellow fever vaccine responses in identical twins. As noted in the second study: According to the authors, the vaccine-induced T cell response in identical twins seemed to be partly convergent and partly specific to each individual. In the study, vaccine-responding T cell clones were precisely tracked in identical twins.

The sample consisted of CD4+ T cells sorted from blood. The clonotype was recovered from a young woman in good health. The sequence joins TRBV4-1 to TRBJ1-4; 7 nucleotides in the junction match TRBD1. The CDR3 has the sequence CASSQNPTLGTVTNEKLFF. The sequence in DNA is TGCGCCAGCAGCCAAAACCCCACCCTCGGGACAGTCACTAATGAAAAACTGTTTTTT.